These T cell receptor beta chains were read from a single sample in a study of T cells in Graves' hyperthyroidism and ophthalmopathy. In TCRdb, the multiplex PCR reads were re-called with MiXCR into one record per CDR3 protein. The table records around 500,000 distinct CDR3 sequences, roughly 15% of them present only once. The material sequenced was blood. These receptors were collected from a woman between 40 and 55 years old with Graves' hyperthyroidism. Each CDR3 is given with its conserved first and last residue. The D gene is left open where the match is weak. Some rows mark clone size as missing; the rest say once, few, many or name a class of expanded clone.

J gene: TRBJ1-2; clone size: many; D gene: -; V gene: TRBV2; CDR3 DNA: TGTGCCAGCAGCCCGACAGGAATCTATGGCTACACCTTC; CDR3 protein: CASSPTGIYGYTF
J gene: TRBJ1-1; clone size: many; D gene: TRBD1; V gene: TRBV11-2; CDR3 DNA: TGTGCCAGCAGCTCACAGCGACAGGGGGGAGCTTTCTTT; CDR3 protein: CASSSQRQGGAFF
J gene: TRBJ2-5; clone size: few; D gene: TRBD2; V gene: TRBV20-1; CDR3 DNA: TGCAGTGCTAGCCTCACTAGCGTCCAAGAGACCCAGTACTTC; CDR3 protein: CSASLTSVQETQYF
J gene: TRBJ1-5; clone size: -; D gene: TRBD1; V gene: TRBV5-1; CDR3 DNA: TGCGCCAGCAGCCCCGGACAGGGGGCTTGGAATCAGCCCCAGCATTTT; CDR3 protein: CASSPGQGAWNQPQHF
J gene: TRBJ2-7; clone size: -; D gene: TRBD2; V gene: TRBV2; CDR3 DNA: TGTGCCAGCAGGCGCGGGGGGTTCTACGAGCAGTACTTC; CDR3 protein: CASRRGGFYEQYF
J gene: TRBJ1-2; clone size: -; D gene: -; V gene: TRBV20-1; CDR3 DNA: TGCAGTGCTAGAGATGAACCTAACTATGGCTACACCTTC; CDR3 protein: CSARDEPNYGYTF
J gene: TRBJ2-2; clone size: many; D gene: -; V gene: TRBV7-6; CDR3 DNA: TGTGCCAGCAGCTTAGGTGAAACGAACACCGGGGAGCTGTTTTTT; CDR3 protein: CASSLGETNTGELFF
J gene: TRBJ2-7; clone size: -; D gene: TRBD1; V gene: TRBV6-2/TRBV6-3; CDR3 DNA: TGTGCCAGCAGTTCGTATAACCGGGACAGGGGGCACGAGCAGTACTTC; CDR3 protein: CASSSYNRDRGHEQYF
J gene: TRBJ2-1; clone size: many; D gene: TRBD2; V gene: TRBV6-1; CDR3 DNA: TGTGCCAGCAGTGATGCTAGCGGGAGCTATAATGAGCAGTTCTTC; CDR3 protein: CASSDASGSYNEQFF
J gene: TRBJ2-1; clone size: -; D gene: TRBD2; V gene: TRBV12-3/TRBV12-4; CDR3 DNA: TGTGCCAGCAGTTGGGCCGGGACTAGCGGGAGAGTTTCCTACAATGAGCAGTTCTTC; CDR3 protein: CASSWAGTSGRVSYNEQFF
J gene: TRBJ2-7; clone size: many; D gene: TRBD1; V gene: TRBV6-1; CDR3 DNA: TGTGCCAGCATCCCGGGACAGGAGGTCCTCGAGCAGTACTTC; CDR3 protein: CASIPGQEVLEQYF
J gene: TRBJ1-2; clone size: many; D gene: -; V gene: TRBV15; CDR3 DNA: TGTGCCACCAGCAAGGGCCTGCAGGGAGGCTACACCTTC; CDR3 protein: CATSKGLQGGYTF
J gene: TRBJ2-5; clone size: many; D gene: TRBD1; V gene: TRBV24-1; CDR3 DNA: TGTGCCACCAGTGTTAGGGGGACAGGACAAGAGACCCAGTACTTC; CDR3 protein: CATSVRGTGQETQYF
J gene: TRBJ2-5; clone size: -; D gene: -; V gene: TRBV6-5; CDR3 DNA: TGTGCCAGCAGTTACTCGGATTTACAAGAGACCCAGTACTTC; CDR3 protein: CASSYSDLQETQYF
J gene: TRBJ2-5; clone size: -; D gene: -; V gene: TRBV28; CDR3 DNA: TGTGCCAGCAGCCCCATTGGGCAGACCCAGTACTTC; CDR3 protein: CASSPIGQTQYF
J gene: TRBJ2-7; clone size: few; D gene: -; V gene: TRBV28; CDR3 DNA: TGTGCCAGCAGTCGATTCTTACAGGGATCCTACGAGCAGTACTTC; CDR3 protein: CASSRFLQGSYEQYF
J gene: TRBJ2-2; clone size: -; D gene: TRBD1; V gene: TRBV29-1; CDR3 DNA: TGCAGCGTTGAAGATCCCCGACAGGGCCCTTACACCGGGGAGCTGTTTTTT; CDR3 protein: CSVEDPRQGPYTGELFF
J gene: TRBJ2-1; clone size: many; D gene: TRBD1; V gene: TRBV13; CDR3 DNA: TGTGCCAGCAGCGCCGGACAGGGGATCGGGAATGAGCAGTTCTTC; CDR3 protein: CASSAGQGIGNEQFF
J gene: TRBJ2-3; clone size: many; D gene: -; V gene: TRBV2; CDR3 DNA: TGTGCCAGCCGACAGTTCCTATACACAGATACGCAGTATTTT; CDR3 protein: CASRQFLYTDTQYF
J gene: TRBJ1-1; clone size: many; D gene: -; V gene: TRBV6-1; CDR3 DNA: TGTGCCAGCAGTGAAGCAGGAGGGGTCTTGAACACTGAAGCTTTCTTT; CDR3 protein: CASSEAGGVLNTEAFF
J gene: TRBJ1-1; clone size: many; D gene: -; V gene: TRBV27; CDR3 DNA: TGTGCCAGCAGCTCACGGAGGACTAGTCCCCCTGAAGCTTTCTTT; CDR3 protein: CASSSRRTSPPEAFF
J gene: TRBJ2-5; clone size: many; D gene: -; V gene: TRBV27; CDR3 DNA: TGTGCCAGCAGTTCGGTGAGACGCCGGGACAACGATTCACAGTACTTC; CDR3 protein: CASSSVRRRDNDSQYF
J gene: TRBJ1-2; clone size: many; D gene: -; V gene: TRBV30; CDR3 DNA: TGTGCCTGGAGTGGCTGGACAGCTCTTAATAACTATGGCTACACCTTC; CDR3 protein: CAWSGWTALNNYGYTF
J gene: TRBJ2-1; clone size: many; D gene: -; V gene: TRBV24-1; CDR3 DNA: TGTGCCACCAAGGGACCCGAGGATGAGCAGTTCTTC; CDR3 protein: CATKGPEDEQFF
J gene: TRBJ2-2; clone size: -; D gene: -; V gene: TRBV5-1; CDR3 DNA: TGCGCCAGCAGCTTAGAGGGAGGGGGTCACCTCACCGGGGAGCTGTTTTTT; CDR3 protein: CASSLEGGGHLTGELFF
J gene: TRBJ2-2; clone size: many; D gene: TRBD1; V gene: TRBV12-3/TRBV12-4; CDR3 DNA: TGTGCCAGCAGTACAGGGGGTCTTCTCACCGGGGAGCTGTTTTTT; CDR3 protein: CASSTGGLLTGELFF
J gene: TRBJ1-2; clone size: few; D gene: -; V gene: TRBV20-1; CDR3 DNA: TGCAGTGTTTTGGTAGATAATGGCTACACCTTC; CDR3 protein: CSVLVDNGYTF
J gene: TRBJ2-7; clone size: many; D gene: TRBD2; V gene: TRBV20-1; CDR3 DNA: TGCAGTGCTAGGCCCGCGGGAGCCTTCTACGAGCAGTACTTC; CDR3 protein: CSARPAGAFYEQYF
J gene: TRBJ2-1; clone size: few; D gene: TRBD2; V gene: TRBV5-1; CDR3 DNA: TGCGCCAGCAGCTTCCAGGCGGGAGTCTATGAGCAGTTCTTC; CDR3 protein: CASSFQAGVYEQFF
J gene: TRBJ2-3; clone size: few; D gene: -; V gene: TRBV19; CDR3 DNA: TGTGCCAGTAGTAGTTGGGGCGAGGATACGCAGTATTTT; CDR3 protein: CASSSWGEDTQYF
J gene: TRBJ2-3; clone size: many; D gene: TRBD1; V gene: TRBV5-1; CDR3 DNA: TGTGCCAGCAGTTCGGGACAGGGCACAGATACGCAGTATTTT; CDR3 protein: CASSSGQGTDTQYF
J gene: TRBJ2-5; clone size: -; D gene: -; V gene: TRBV11-2; CDR3 DNA: TGTGCCAGCAGCCACGGTTTTTCTGACGGACAGACCCAGTACTTC; CDR3 protein: CASSHGFSDGQTQYF
J gene: TRBJ1-4; clone size: few; D gene: -; V gene: TRBV13; CDR3 DNA: TGTGCCAGCAGCTCGGCGGGCGAAGAGGGTGAAAAACTGTTTTTT; CDR3 protein: CASSSAGEEGEKLFF
J gene: TRBJ2-3; clone size: -; D gene: -; V gene: TRBV20-1; CDR3 DNA: TGCAGTGCTAACACAGGGCCCGGCGAGGGGAAGCAGTATTTT; CDR3 protein: CSANTGPGEGKQYF
J gene: TRBJ2-3; clone size: many; D gene: TRBD2; V gene: TRBV3-1; CDR3 DNA: TGTGCCAGCAGCCACGAGGTGCGGGGGTCGGCAGATACGCAGTATTTT; CDR3 protein: CASSHEVRGSADTQYF
J gene: TRBJ2-1; clone size: -; D gene: -; V gene: TRBV15; CDR3 DNA: TGTGCCACCAGCAGAGAAGTTCCCGGAAATCCCTACAATGAGCAGTTCTTC; CDR3 protein: CATSREVPGNPYNEQFF
J gene: TRBJ2-7; clone size: -; D gene: -; V gene: TRBV12-3/TRBV12-4; CDR3 DNA: TGTGCCAGCAGTTCCGGACTCACCCTCTACGAGCAGTACTTC; CDR3 protein: CASSSGLTLYEQYF
J gene: TRBJ1-2; clone size: many; D gene: -; V gene: TRBV30; CDR3 DNA: TGTGCCTGGGTCATAACTGGAGGAGGCTATGGCTACACCTTC; CDR3 protein: CAWVITGGGYGYTF